The clone carrying this TCR beta chain rates as medium-sized. Its antigen is not known. This sample was included in a study of T-cell memory formation after mild COVID-19. Overall study results and limits: Most CD4+ clones that shrank were in CM and EM, while CD8+ ones turned up in EMRA. Detection of some responders pre-infection suggested pre-existing cross-reactive memory T cells participated. Clones shrinking between day 15 and 85 showed a balanced CD4/CD8 split, and those that grew later tilted toward CD4+.

TCRdb passed the 5' RACE reads through MiXCR, listing each CDR3 protein once. This table has 350,000 to 500,000 distinct CDR3 sequences, about 25% appearing once. This CDR3 has 15 amino acids. CDR1 SEHNR and CDR2 FQNEAQ come from the germline V gene (reference sequence). Trimming at V came to 7 bases and at J to 12 bases, leaving 17 bases not matched to a gene. The sample comprised PBMCs or a T cell subset sorted from them (not recorded which). This chain connects TRBV7-9 to TRBJ2-1; the match to TRBD2 covers 8 bases. The source of this sequence is an adult woman who had mild COVID-19 (a few samples of this study predate the infection). Cell type and time point are not known. CDR3 in amino acids: CASTQTGGPVDGQFF. CDR3 DNA sequence: TGTGCCAGCACCCAGACGGGAGGGCCTGTCGATGGGCAGTTCTTC.